This entry lists 21 T cell receptor beta chains sequenced from one sample in a study of graft-versus-host responses after intestinal transplantation. The plating included around 200,000 irradiated, violet-dye-labeled stimulator cells together with around 200,000 CFSE-labeled responder cells. Clones were read by immunoSEQ multiplex PCR, and TCRdb kept only the in-frame ones, dropping some. The sample holds 20,000 to 25,000 clones; 35% to 50% are singletons and the top ten take under 2%. The sequences come from alloreactive CD8+ T cells from a mixed lymphocyte reaction culture, collected before intestinal transplant. The subset was: CFSE-low proliferating T cells sorted from approximately 6-day pre-transplant mixed lymphocyte reaction (GvH or HvG direction). These receptors all stem from a human patient who received an intestinal transplant.

The V gene is TRBV27, the J gene TRBJ2-6; unclear D gene. Per the germline V gene, CDR1 is MNHEY and CDR2 is SMNVEV (reference sequence). The CDR3 has 13 residues. The V and J ends lost 6 bases and 0 bases respectively, with 3 bases between them. The CDR3 reads CASSNSGANVLTF. DNA of the CDR3: TGTGCCAGCAGCAACTCTGGGGCCAACGTCCTGACTTTC.

J is TRBJ2-1 and V is TRBV29-1; D is undetermined. The CDR3 is made up of 11 amino acids. Germline V gene sequence: CDR1 SQVTM, CDR2 ANQGSEA. Trimming took off 4 bases at V and 3 bases at J, with 4 bases between the two ends. CDR3 residues: CSVAVYNEQFF. In DNA, the CDR3 is TGCAGCGTTGCAGTCTACAATGAGCAGTTCTTC.

Sample share makes this clone medium-sized. V and J are TRBV5-1 and TRBJ1-4; no firm D call. Germline V gene data show CDR1 as SGHRS and CDR2 as YFSETQ. There are 12 residues in the CDR3. V lost 0 bases, J lost 16 bases, and 13 bases lay in between. As DNA, the CDR3 is TGCGCCAGCAGCTTGGATGGCCCGGCGAGGTTTTTT. It encodes CASSLDGPARFF.

This chain uses TRBV19 with TRBJ2-1, with D perhaps TRBD1 or TRBD2 (6 bases each). Per the germline V gene, CDR1 is LNHDA and CDR2 is SQIVND (reference sequence). CDR3 length: 17 residues. Trimming pared 7 bases from V and 0 bases from J, leaving 19 bases between. This CDR3 is CASKGGGLRSSYNEQFF. DNA for the CDR3: TGTGCCAGTAAAGGGGGAGGCCTCAGAAGCTCCTACAATGAGCAGTTCTTC. Combining the CDR3 with reference TRBV19 and TRBJ2-1 gives the whole variable domain DGGITQSPKYLFRKEGQNVTLSCEQNLNHDAMYWYRQDPGQGLRLIYYSQIVNDFQKGDIAEGYSVSREKKESFPLTVTSAQKNPTAFYLCASKGGGLRSSYNEQFFGPGTRLTVL.

This clone was observed a single time. The rearrangement joins TRBV4-2 to TRBJ2-7, with D perhaps TRBD1 or TRBD2 (5 bases each). This CDR3 is 14 amino acids long. From germline, CDR1 is LGHNA and CDR2 YNFKEQ. Trimming removed 3 bases from V and 2 bases from J, with 11 bases in between. The CDR3 protein is CASSQGTGTYEQYF. In DNA form, the CDR3 reads TGTGCCAGCAGCCAGGGGACGGGAACCTACGAGCAGTACTTC.

This chain uses TRBV6-1 with TRBJ2-7, with 7 bases fitting TRBD1. Germline trimming cut 6 bases from V and 3 bases from J; bases unmatched to any gene: 2. The CDR3 has 12 amino acids. Germline lookup yields CDR1 MNHNS and CDR2 SASEGT. The CDR3 DNA is TGTGCCAGCAGCCCAGGGGGCTACGAGCAGTACTTC. Residues: CASSPGGYEQYF.

The CDR3 reads CASSANQGINGYTF. CDR3 DNA: TGTGCCAGTAGTGCAAACCAGGGGATCAACGGCTACACCTTC. J is TRBJ1-2 and V is TRBV19; a possible D gene is TRBD1 (6 bases). The CDR3 runs 14 residues. V lost 5 bases and J 8 bases, leaving 18 bases between the germline ends. Germline lookup yields CDR1 LNHDA and CDR2 SQIVND (reference sequence).

The chain uses TRBV7-9 and TRBJ2-5, with 9 nucleotides matching TRBD2. V shed 2 bases and J 2 bases; nucleotides not matched to a gene: 12. Germline CDR1 reads SEHNR; CDR2 reads FQNEAQ (reference sequence). The CDR3 extends over 18 amino acids. The CDR3 sequence is CASSLPPGTSFSQETQYF. The CDR3 nucleotides read TGTGCCAGCAGCTTACCCCCTGGGACTAGCTTTTCGCAAGAGACCCAGTACTTC. Complete variable domain (other parts from reference TRBV7-9 and TRBJ2-5): DTGVSQNPRHKITKRGQNVTFRCDPISEHNRLYWYRQTLGQGPEFLTYFQNEAQLEKSRLLSDRFSAERPKGSFSTLEIQRTEQGDSAMYLCASSLPPGTSFSQETQYFGPGTRLLVL.

V is TRBV28 and J is TRBJ2-1, with 10 bases fitting TRBD2. V dropped 7 bases and J dropped 1; count of bases not matched to a gene: 16. The germline V gene has CDR1 MDHEN and CDR2 SYDVKM. This CDR3 is built from 19 residues. The CDR3 region has the DNA TGTGCCAGCATCCACGAAGGGGTTAGCGGGAGGTATTCCTACAATGAGCAGTTCTTC. It is translated as CASIHEGVSGRYSYNEQFF.

The genes are TRBV9 and TRBJ2-3, with D possibly matching TRBD2 (6 bases). The CDR3 has 18 amino acids. Germline CDR1 is SGDLS and CDR2 is YYNGEE. Trimming cost V 0 bases and J 3 bases, with 20 bases left between them. CDR3 residues: CASSVAYGGAGGTDTQYF. As DNA, the CDR3 is TGTGCCAGCAGCGTAGCTTACGGGGGAGCCGGAGGAACAGATACGCAGTATTTT.

This clone was found a few times. The V gene is TRBV28, the J gene TRBJ1-6; no firm D call. There are 13 residues in the CDR3. With 3 bases removed from V and 4 bases from J, the gap between germline ends came to 4 bases. Per germline, CDR1 MDHEN and CDR2 SYDVKM. This chain's CDR3 is CASSFFYNSPLHF. DNA of the CDR3: TGTGCCAGCAGTTTCTTTTATAATTCACCCCTCCACTTT.

The V and J genes are TRBV7-3 and TRBJ2-7; 11 positions agree with TRBD2. After removal of 2 bases from V and 2 bases from J, the junction contained 2 bases not matched to a gene. The CDR3 is made up of 15 amino acids. Germline V gene sequence: CDR1 SGHTA, CDR2 FQGTGA. The CDR3 is CASSLVGLAAYEQYF. CDR3 bases: TGTGCCAGCAGCTTAGTGGGACTAGCGGCCTACGAGCAGTACTTC. Complete variable domain (other parts from reference TRBV7-3 and TRBJ2-7): GAGVSQTPSNKVTEKGKYVELRCDPISGHTALYWYRQSLGQGPEFLIYFQGTGAADDSGLPNDRFFAVRPEGSVSTLKIQRTERGDSAVYLCASSLVGLAAYEQYFGPGTRLTVT.

This clone has only a few counts. The chain is built from TRBV6-6 and TRBJ1-1; tentative D call: TRBD1 (5 bases). The CDR3 loop spans 13 amino acids. Trimming removed 2 bases from V and 4 bases from J, with 8 bases in between. CDR1 is MNHNY, CDR2 SVGAGI, per germline (reference sequence). The CDR3, as DNA: TGTGCCAGCAGTTACGGGGGACCCACTGAAGCTTTCTTT. Translating it yields CASSYGGPTEAFF.

The chain joins TRBV6-5 to TRBJ2-7, with 11 bases that match TRBD1. The CDR3 sequence is 16 residues long. V lost 1 base to trimming and J lost 3 bases; unmatched junction nucleotides: 5. Germline V gene data show CDR1 as MNHEY and CDR2 as SVGAGI. The CDR3 DNA is TGTGCCAGCAGTTACTTATCCGGGACAGGGGGCTACGAGCAGTACTTC. This encodes CASSYLSGTGGYEQYF.

Only a few counts were recorded for this clone. The genes are TRBV10-3 and TRBJ2-1, with D maybe TRBD2 (5 bases). Trimming removed 4 bases at V and 0 bases at J, with 19 bases between. The CDR3 runs to 18 residues. CDR1 is ENHRY and CDR2 is SYGVKD in the germline V gene. The CDR3 DNA reads TGTGCCATCAGTGTGACGGACTGGCACAAGGGCTCCTACAATGAGCAGTTCTTC. It is translated as CAISVTDWHKGSYNEQFF.

The V and J genes are TRBV5-1 and TRBJ2-3, with unresolved D. V was trimmed by 4 bases and J by 7 bases, leaving 4 bases between them. This CDR3 is built from 10 residues. CDR1 is SGHRS, CDR2 YFSETQ, per germline. The CDR3 DNA follows: TGCGCCAGCAGCGGTAATACGCAGTATTTT. This translates into CASSGNTQYF.

This clone turned up a few times. This chain connects TRBV18 to TRBJ2-3; D remains ambiguous. Germline CDR1 is KGHSH and CDR2 is LQKENI. Trimming cost V 2 bases and J 2 bases, with 14 bases left between them. This CDR3 is built from 16 residues. CDR3 coding DNA: TGTGCCAGCTCACCATTCTTAGAAGAGAACACAGATACGCAGTATTTT. It is translated as CASSPFLEENTDTQYF.

The chain links TRBV9 to TRBJ2-1; the match to TRBD1 covers 8 bases. Germline V gene lookup returns CDR1 SGDLS and CDR2 YYNGEE. The CDR3 extends over 16 amino acids. V lost 1 base and J lost 4; bases outside the gene matches: 7. CDR3 DNA: TGTGCCAGCAGCGTACATTTTGGACAGGGTTACAATGAGCAGTTCTTC. Encoded protein: CASSVHFGQGYNEQFF. The full variable domain, its missing parts supplied by reference TRBV9 and TRBJ2-1, is DSGVTQTPKHLITATGQRVTLRCSPRSGDLSVYWYQQSLDQGLQFLIQYYNGEERAKGNILERFSAQQFPDLHSELNLSSLELGDSALYFCASSVHFGQGYNEQFFGPGTRLTVL.

By share of the sample, this clone is medium-sized (0.01 to 0.1%). The chain uses TRBV28 and TRBJ1-1; D is perhaps TRBD1 (5 bases). This CDR3 has 14 residues. The germline V gene has CDR1 MDHEN and CDR2 SYDVKM. Trimming took off 6 bases at V and 5 bases at J, with 16 bases between the two ends. In DNA form, the CDR3 reads TGTGCCAGCAGGTTCCTTATCCAGGGAACTGAAGCTTTCTTT. It yields the protein CASRFLIQGTEAFF.

This clone has a handful of counts. This chain joins TRBV18 and TRBJ2-2; maybe TRBD2 (5 bases). Germline CDR1 and CDR2: KGHSH and LQKENI. The CDR3 loop spans 18 amino acids. Trimming removed 2 bases from V and 5 bases from J, with 21 bases in between. CDR3 nucleotide sequence: TGTGCCAGCTCACCAGCCTCAGTTCGCGGCAGGAGGACCGGGGAGCTGTTTTTT. Protein product: CASSPASVRGRRTGELFF. Full variable domain (rest looked up from reference TRBV18 and TRBJ2-2): NAGVMQNPRHLVRRRGQEARLRCSPMKGHSHVYWYRQLPEEGLKFMVYLQKENIIDESGMPKERFSAEFPKEGPSILRIQQVVRGDSAAYFCASSPASVRGRRTGELFFGEGSRLTVL.

This clone was seen a few times. The CDR3 sequence: CASSVPRQGIYEQYF. The CDR3 nucleotides are TGTGCCAGCAGTGTTCCTCGGCAGGGTATTTACGAGCAGTACTTC. This chain connects TRBV25-1 to TRBJ2-7; D is perhaps TRBD1 (5 bases). The germline gives CDR1 MGHDK, CDR2 SYGVNS. This CDR3 region has 15 residues. Deletions cut 4 bases from V and 4 bases from J, with 17 bases between.